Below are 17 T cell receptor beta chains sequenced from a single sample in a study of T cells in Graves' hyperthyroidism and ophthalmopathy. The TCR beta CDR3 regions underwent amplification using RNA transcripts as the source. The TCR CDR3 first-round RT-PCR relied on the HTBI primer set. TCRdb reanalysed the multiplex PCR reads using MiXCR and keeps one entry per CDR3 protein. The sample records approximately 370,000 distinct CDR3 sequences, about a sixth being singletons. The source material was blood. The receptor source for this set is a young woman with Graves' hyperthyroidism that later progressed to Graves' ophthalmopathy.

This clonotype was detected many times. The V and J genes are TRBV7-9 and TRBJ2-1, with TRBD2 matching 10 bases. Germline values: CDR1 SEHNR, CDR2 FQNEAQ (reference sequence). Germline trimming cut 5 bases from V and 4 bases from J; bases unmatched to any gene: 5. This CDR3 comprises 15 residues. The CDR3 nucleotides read TGTGCCAGCAGCCCACAACTAGCGGGGTACAATGAGCAGTTCTTC. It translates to CASSPQLAGYNEQFF.

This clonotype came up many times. CDR3 in amino acids: CASAGLAYEQYF. CDR3 nucleotide sequence: TGCGCCAGCGCCGGACTCGCCTACGAGCAGTACTTC. The chain has TRBV10-2 and TRBJ2-7; D is perhaps TRBD2 (5 bases). The CDR3 consists of 12 residues. The V and J ends lost 8 bases and 2 bases respectively, with 10 bases between them. Germline-derived CDR1 and CDR2 are WSHSY and SAAADI.

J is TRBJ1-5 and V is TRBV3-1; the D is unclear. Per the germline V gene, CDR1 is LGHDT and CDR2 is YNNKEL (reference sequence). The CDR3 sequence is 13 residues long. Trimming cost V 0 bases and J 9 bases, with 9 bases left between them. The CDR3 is CASSQDPGSPQHF. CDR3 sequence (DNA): TGTGCCAGCAGCCAAGATCCGGGTTCGCCCCAGCATTTT.

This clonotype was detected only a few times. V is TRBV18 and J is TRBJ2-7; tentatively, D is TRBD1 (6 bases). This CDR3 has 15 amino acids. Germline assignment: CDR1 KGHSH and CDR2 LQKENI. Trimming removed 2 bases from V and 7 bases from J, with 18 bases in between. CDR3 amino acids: CASSPFEGVEGEQYF. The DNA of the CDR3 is TGTGCCAGCTCACCATTTGAGGGGGTTGAAGGAGAGCAGTACTTC.

This CDR3 is CSAPTAGAHTGELFF. CDR3 nucleotide sequence: TGCAGTGCTCCGACAGCCGGGGCGCACACCGGGGAGCTGTTTTTT. The chain joins TRBV20-1 to TRBJ2-2; D tentatively fits TRBD1 or TRBD2 (5 bases each). Looked up from germline, CDR1 is DFQATT and CDR2 is SNEGSKA (reference sequence). The CDR3 loop spans 15 amino acids. Trimming left V 5 bases short and J 3 bases short, with 16 bases between.

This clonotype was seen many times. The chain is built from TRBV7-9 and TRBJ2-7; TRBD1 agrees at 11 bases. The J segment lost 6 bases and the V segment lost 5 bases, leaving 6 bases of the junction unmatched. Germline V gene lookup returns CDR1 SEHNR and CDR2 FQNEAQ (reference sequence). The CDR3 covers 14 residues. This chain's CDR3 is CASSARDRGVEQYF. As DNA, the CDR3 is TGTGCCAGCAGCGCCCGGGACAGGGGGGTCGAGCAGTACTTC.

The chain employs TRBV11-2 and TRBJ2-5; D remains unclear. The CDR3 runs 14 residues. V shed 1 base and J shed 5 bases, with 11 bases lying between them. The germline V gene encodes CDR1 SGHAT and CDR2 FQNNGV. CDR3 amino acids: CASSLAATLETQYF. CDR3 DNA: TGTGCCAGCAGCTTAGCCGCGACCCTGGAGACCCAGTACTTC.

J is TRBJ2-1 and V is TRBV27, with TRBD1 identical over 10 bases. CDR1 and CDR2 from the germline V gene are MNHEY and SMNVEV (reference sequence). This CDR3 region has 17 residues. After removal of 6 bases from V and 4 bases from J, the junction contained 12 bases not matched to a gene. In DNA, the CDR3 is TGTGCCAGCAGCACGGGACAGGGGACTCATGGTTACAATGAGCAGTTCTTC. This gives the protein CASSTGQGTHGYNEQFF.

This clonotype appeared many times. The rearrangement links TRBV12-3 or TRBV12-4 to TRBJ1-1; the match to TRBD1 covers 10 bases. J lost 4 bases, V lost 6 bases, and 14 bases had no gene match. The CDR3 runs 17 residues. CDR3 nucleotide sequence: TGTGCCAGCAGCATTCGACCGCCTTGGGACAGGGGCACTGAAGCTTTCTTT. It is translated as CASSIRPPWDRGTEAFF.

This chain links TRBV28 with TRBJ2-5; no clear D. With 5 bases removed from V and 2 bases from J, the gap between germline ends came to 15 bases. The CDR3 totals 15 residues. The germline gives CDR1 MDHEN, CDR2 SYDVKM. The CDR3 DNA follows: TGTGCCAGCAGTGATGATACTAAAACTCAAGAGACCCAGTACTTC. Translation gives CASSDDTKTQETQYF.

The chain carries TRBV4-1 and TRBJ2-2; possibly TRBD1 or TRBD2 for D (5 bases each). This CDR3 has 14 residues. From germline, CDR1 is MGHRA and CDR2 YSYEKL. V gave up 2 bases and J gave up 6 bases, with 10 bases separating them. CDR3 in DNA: TGCGCCAGCAGCCAACCGAGGGGCGCCGGGGAGCTGTTTTTT. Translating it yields CASSQPRGAGELFF.

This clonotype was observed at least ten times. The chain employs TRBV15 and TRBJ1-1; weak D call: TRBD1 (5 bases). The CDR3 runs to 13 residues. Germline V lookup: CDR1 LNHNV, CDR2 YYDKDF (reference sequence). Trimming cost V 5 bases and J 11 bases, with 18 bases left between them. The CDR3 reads CATSVSGIPDAFF. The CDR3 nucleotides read TGTGCCACCAGCGTCTCAGGGATTCCAGATGCTTTCTTT.

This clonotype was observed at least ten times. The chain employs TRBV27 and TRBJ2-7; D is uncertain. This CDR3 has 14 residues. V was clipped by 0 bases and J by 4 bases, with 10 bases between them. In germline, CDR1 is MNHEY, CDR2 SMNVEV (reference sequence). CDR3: CASSLSRSQYEQYF. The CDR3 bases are TGTGCCAGCAGTTTATCTAGGTCTCAGTACGAGCAGTACTTC.

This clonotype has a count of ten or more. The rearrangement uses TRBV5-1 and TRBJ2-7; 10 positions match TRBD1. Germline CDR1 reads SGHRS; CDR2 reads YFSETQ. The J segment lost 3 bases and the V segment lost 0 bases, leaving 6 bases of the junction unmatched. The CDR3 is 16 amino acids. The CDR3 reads CASSLAGGQGIYEQYF. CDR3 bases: TGCGCCAGCAGCTTGGCGGGGGGACAGGGGATCTACGAGCAGTACTTC.

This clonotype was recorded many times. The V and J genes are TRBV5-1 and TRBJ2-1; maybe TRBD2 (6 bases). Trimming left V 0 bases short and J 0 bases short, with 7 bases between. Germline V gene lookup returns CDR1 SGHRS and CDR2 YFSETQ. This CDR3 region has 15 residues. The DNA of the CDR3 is TGCGCCAGCAGCTTGGTGGGGGGCTCCTACAATGAGCAGTTCTTC. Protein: CASSLVGGSYNEQFF.

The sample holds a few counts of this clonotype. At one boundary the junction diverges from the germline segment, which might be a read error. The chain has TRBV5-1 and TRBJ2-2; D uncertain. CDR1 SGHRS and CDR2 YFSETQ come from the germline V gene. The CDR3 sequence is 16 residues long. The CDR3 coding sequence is TGTGCCAGCAGCTCCCCGCTACACGGACACACCGGGGAGCTGTTTTTT. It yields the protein CASSSPLHGHTGELFF.

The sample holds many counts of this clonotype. The CDR3 region is CASTQSGSRSRGYTF. The DNA for the CDR3 is TGTGCCAGCACCCAGTCCGGGTCCCGCTCTAGGGGCTACACCTTC. The genes are TRBV6-1 and TRBJ1-2; unclear D gene. The V end was cut by 7 bases, the J end by 8 bases, with 23 bases between. The germline gives CDR1 MNHNS, CDR2 SASEGT. The CDR3 loop spans 15 amino acids.